This TCR beta chain came from a study of beta chain features in type 1 diabetes. Reverse transcribing all isolated RNA meant expressed TCRB transcripts were sequenced. Sequenced by immunoSEQ multiplex PCR; TCRdb stores in-frame clones only, minus some. Of fewer than 350,000 clones listed, about 20% were seen once; the top ten hold about 0.045%. Study-wide results and caveats: Any HLA type influence on TCRB rearrangement was left unresolved here. Researchers cautioned that cDNA sequencing could over-represent cells with high TCR expression. A moderate, significant TCRB CDR3 shortening appeared in type 1 diabetes across four CD4+ subsets.

CDR1 KGHSH and CDR2 LQKENI come from the germline V gene. The CDR3 spans 14 residues. V gave up 3 bases and J gave up 7 bases; unmatched junction bases: 6. Points on this clone: The antigen remains unidentified.

The chain links TRBV18 to TRBJ2-1, with 7 bases aligning to TRBD2. The sequenced sample was naive CD4+ T cells from blood. The sequence came from a woman aged 18 to 35 in good health. The CDR3 reads CASSPPASGNEQFF. DNA for the CDR3: TGTGCCAGCTCACCTCCTGCTAGCGGTAATGAGCAGTTCTTC. Combining the CDR3 with reference TRBV18 and TRBJ2-1 gives the whole variable domain NAGVMQNPRHLVRRRGQEARLRCSPMKGHSHVYWYRQLPEEGLKFMVYLQKENIIDESGMPKERFSAEFPKEGPSILRIQQVVRGDSAAYFCASSPPASGNEQFFGPGTRLTVL.